This TCR beta chain was sequenced during a study of blood T cell repertoires in COVID-19. Background on the study: COVID-19 samples from acute and convalescent phases originated in the United States, Italy and Spain.

Libraries were prepared by immunoSEQ multiplex PCR; TCRdb keeps only in-frame clonotypes and omits some of them. The sample lists hundreds of thousands of clones, approximately 80% occurring once. Per the germline V gene, CDR1 is SGHNT and CDR2 is YYREEE (reference sequence). The CDR3 is 16 amino acids. V shed 4 bases and J shed 2 bases, with 18 bases lying between them. The chain combines TRBV5-4 with TRBJ2-5, with D tentatively TRBD1 (6 bases). This receptor was obtained from a woman older than 75 with acute or convalescent COVID-19. What was sequenced was peripheral blood. The CDR3 reads CASSLGAFGQQETQYF. CDR3 coding DNA: TGTGCCAGCAGCCTTGGGGCCTTCGGACAGCAAGAGACCCAGTACTTC.